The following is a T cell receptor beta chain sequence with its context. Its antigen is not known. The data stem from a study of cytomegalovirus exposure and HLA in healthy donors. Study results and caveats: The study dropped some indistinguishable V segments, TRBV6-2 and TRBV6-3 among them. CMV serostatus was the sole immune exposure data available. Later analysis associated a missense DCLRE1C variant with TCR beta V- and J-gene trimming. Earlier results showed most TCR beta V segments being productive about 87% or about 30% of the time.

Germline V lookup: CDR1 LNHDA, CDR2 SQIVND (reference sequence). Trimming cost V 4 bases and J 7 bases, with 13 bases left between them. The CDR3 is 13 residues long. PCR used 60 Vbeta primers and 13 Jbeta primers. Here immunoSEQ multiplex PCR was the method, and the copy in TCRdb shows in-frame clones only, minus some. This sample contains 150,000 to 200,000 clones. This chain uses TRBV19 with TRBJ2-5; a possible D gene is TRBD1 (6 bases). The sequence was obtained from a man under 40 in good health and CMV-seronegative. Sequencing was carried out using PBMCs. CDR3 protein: CASSTTGPATQYF. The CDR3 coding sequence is TGTGCCAGTAGTACCACAGGGCCCGCGACCCAGTACTTC.